The entry below gives a single T cell receptor (beta chain) sequence along with its context. This sample was taken from a study of PD-L1 blockade in urothelial cancer. Only in-frame clones appear in the TCRdb table, and some are missing; sequencing was by immunoSEQ multiplex PCR. This table has around 79,000 clones, 85% appearing once. Sample time point: pretreatment peripheral blood. The length of the CDR3 is 14 residues. J was trimmed by 3 bases and V by 4 bases; bases with no gene match: 2. The germline CDR1 and CDR2 sequences are ENHRY and SYGVKD. The sample was PBMCs, taken around atezolizumab (anti-PD-L1) treatment. This receptor was obtained from a man aged 35 to 55 with urothelial cancer. The chain couples TRBV10-3 to TRBJ2-7; 11 positions match TRBD1. This CDR3 is CAISGGTGGYEQYF. Here the CDR3 DNA reads TGTGCCATCAGTGGAGGGACAGGGGGCTACGAGCAGTACTTC.